This T cell receptor beta chain originates from a study of blood T cell repertoires in COVID-19. About the research overall: Acute and convalescent COVID-19 samples came from the United States, Italy and Spain. T cells, B-cell-depleted T cells, or PBMCs supplied cDNA or gDNA.

CDR1 and CDR2 (germline): SGHVS, FQNEAQ. This CDR3 comprises 15 residues. The V end was cut by 5 bases, the J end by 4 bases, with 18 bases between. Per the original methods: Estimated nucleated cell counts came from reference gene primer amplification. Assay: immunoSEQ multiplex PCR; the TCRdb copy retains only in-frame clones and omits some. D and trimming come from the DNA, and the V and J calls and clone size come from that table. The sample has tens of thousands of clones, approximately 84% seen once; the top ten hold 10% to 15%. This sequence was found in a human donor in a cohort sampled during active COVID-19. Material: peripheral blood. The V gene is TRBV7-8, the J gene TRBJ2-7, with D possibly being TRBD2 (5 bases). The CDR3 region has the DNA TGTGCCAGCAGCCCCATAGCGATCCCGAGATACGAGCAGTACTTC. Translated, it gives CASSPIAIPRYEQYF.